The clone carrying this TCR beta chain was counted between two and nine times. Trimming left V 2 bases short and J 4 bases short, with 11 bases between. This CDR3 has 13 amino acids. The germline gives CDR1 SQVTM, CDR2 ANQGSEA. This record comes from a study of human T cells and chemical hapten exposure. A single record per CDR3 protein comes from TCRdb applying MiXCR to the RACE reads. The sample yields about 140,000 distinct CDR3 sequences, around 11% seen once. The sample's time point: patch test 2, 6 weeks after DPC sensitization. Indicated treatment: therapeutic diphenylcyclopropenone sensitization with weekly scalp DPC.

The rearrangement links TRBV29-1 to TRBJ2-5; D call uncertain. This TCR was recovered from a woman aged 45-65 years with alopecia areata. Some clones in this sample may be carry-over from other donors' samples. Sequencing was performed on whole blood, taken in connection with sensitization to the hapten diphenylcyclopropenone (DPC). This chain's CDR3 is CSVEFGLGETQYF. The CDR3 DNA reads TGCAGCGTTGAATTCGGGCTAGGAGAGACCCAGTACTTC.